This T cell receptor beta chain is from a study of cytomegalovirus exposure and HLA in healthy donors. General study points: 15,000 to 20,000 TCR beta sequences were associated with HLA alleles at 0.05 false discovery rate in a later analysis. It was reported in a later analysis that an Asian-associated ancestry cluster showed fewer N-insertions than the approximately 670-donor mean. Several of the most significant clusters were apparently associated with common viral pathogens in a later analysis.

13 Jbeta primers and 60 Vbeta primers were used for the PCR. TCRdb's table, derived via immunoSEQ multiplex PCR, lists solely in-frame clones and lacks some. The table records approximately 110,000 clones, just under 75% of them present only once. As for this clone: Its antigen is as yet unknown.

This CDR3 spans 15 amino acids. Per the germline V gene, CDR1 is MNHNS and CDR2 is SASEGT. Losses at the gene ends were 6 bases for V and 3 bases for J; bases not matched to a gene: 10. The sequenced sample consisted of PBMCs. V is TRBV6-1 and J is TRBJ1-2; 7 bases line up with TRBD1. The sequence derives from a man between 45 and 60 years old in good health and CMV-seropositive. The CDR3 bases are TGTGCCAGCAGCAGGGGACAGTCGTCCTACTATGGCTACACCTTC. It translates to CASSRGQSSYYGYTF.